A selection of T cell receptor beta chains follows, all from one sample in a study of cytomegalovirus exposure and HLA in healthy donors. The table came from immunoSEQ multiplex PCR; TCRdb's copy has only in-frame clones and leaves some out. Of roughly 160,000 clones listed, roughly 76% are singletons. Specimen: PBMCs. The receptors here all came from a woman aged 45-60 years in good health and CMV-seronegative. The CDR3 runs from the conserved cysteine through the conserved F or W. The order of the fields is CDR3 length, J gene, V gene, D gene, clone size, CDR3 DNA, CDR3 protein. The D gene is left open where the match is weak. Only part of the rows carry a size: once, few, many, or a class if the clone is expanded.

>12|TRBJ2-5|TRBV6-6|.|.
TGTGCCAGCAAGAGCGGAGATGAGACCCAGTACTTC
CASKSGDETQYF
>14|TRBJ2-1|TRBV11-3|.|.
TGTGCCAGCAGCCCCAGAAGCGGTAACAATGAGCAGTTCTTC
CASSPRSGNNEQFF
>17|TRBJ1-5|TRBV15|.|.
TGTGCCACCAGCAGAGATCGTAAGGCGGCGAGCAATCAGCCCCAGCATTTT
CATSRDRKAASNQPQHF
>13|TRBJ1-1|TRBV27|TRBD1|.
TGTGCCAGCACCGCACAGGGGGGCACTGAAGCTTTCTTT
CASTAQGGTEAFF
>18|TRBJ2-7|TRBV4-2|TRBD1|.
TGTGCCAGCAGCCGCTATGTACCCGGGACAGGGAATTCCTACGAGCAGTACTTC
CASSRYVPGTGNSYEQYF
>13|TRBJ2-7|TRBV19|TRBD1|.
TGTGCCAGTAGCCGACAGGGCCTCTACGAGCAGTACTTC
CASSRQGLYEQYF
>14|TRBJ1-1|TRBV7-2|TRBD1|.
TGTGCCAGCACCAGGACAGGGGTGAACACTGAAGCTTTCTTT
CASTRTGVNTEAFF
>18|TRBJ2-5|TRBV5-1|TRBD2|.
TGCGCCAGCAGCTTGGATGTTGTACTAGCGGGCACCCAAGAGACCCAGTACTTC
CASSLDVVLAGTQETQYF
>14|TRBJ2-7|TRBV7-9|.|once
TGTTCCAGCAGTCCTCCGGGACATCCCTACGAGCAGTACTTC
CSSSPPGHPYEQYF
>15|TRBJ2-7|TRBV13|.|few
TGTGCCAGCAGCTTATCCGGCGACAAGCCCTACGAGCAGTACTTC
CASSLSGDKPYEQYF
>15|TRBJ1-5|TRBV6-5|TRBD1|.
TGTGCCAGCAGTGGGACAGGGGTCGAAAATCAGCCCCAGCATTTT
CASSGTGVENQPQHF
>15|TRBJ1-3|TRBV7-3|TRBD1|.
TGTGCCAGCAGCTCAGGGGGCGACTCTGGAAACACCATATATTTT
CASSSGGDSGNTIYF
>12|TRBJ1-1|TRBV10-3|TRBD1|.
TGTGCCATCAGGACAGGGGAGGCTGAAGCTTTCTTT
CAIRTGEAEAFF
>16|TRBJ2-1|TRBV19|TRBD1|.
TGTGCCAGTAGTATCTTTGGGGACAGGGGTATTGGTGAGCAGTTCTTC
CASSIFGDRGIGEQFF
>14|TRBJ2-5|TRBV13|TRBD2|.
TGTGCCAGCAGCTTAGCGGGGGGTCAAGAGACCCAGTACTTC
CASSLAGGQETQYF
>13|TRBJ2-1|TRBV27|.|.
TGTGCCAGCAGTCTTCGTCCCTACAATGAGCAGTTCTTC
CASSLRPYNEQFF
>15|TRBJ1-2|TRBV5-1|TRBD1|.
TGCGCCAGCAGCGCCCGGGACAGGGGGTCCTATGGCTACACCTTC
CASSARDRGSYGYTF
>14|TRBJ1-2|TRBV2|TRBD1|.
TGTGCCAGCAGTGAAAGGGGACAGGCCTGGGGCTACACCTTC
CASSERGQAWGYTF
>15|TRBJ2-7|TRBV6-5|.|.
TGTGCCAGCAGCCGGTCGCGACAGGAAATCCACGAGCAGTACTTC
CASSRSRQEIHEQYF
>15|TRBJ2-2|TRBV5-4|TRBD1|.
TGTGCCAGCAGCCCCTGGGACAGACGGTCCGGGGAGCTGTTTTTT
CASSPWDRRSGELFF
>15|TRBJ2-7|TRBV12-5|TRBD2|.
TGTGCTAGTGGTTTATCACTAGCGGGAGAGTACGAGCAGTACTTC
CASGLSLAGEYEQYF
>13|TRBJ1-1|TRBV30|TRBD1|few
TGTGCCTGGAGCACTGGGACAGTTACTGAAGCTTTCTTT
CAWSTGTVTEAFF
>16|TRBJ2-1|TRBV27|.|.
TGTGCCAGCAGTTTATCGACCAGGGTAAGATCCAATGAGCAGTTCTTC
CASSLSTRVRSNEQFF
>19|TRBJ1-2|TRBV4-3|TRBD1|.
TGCGCCAGCAGCCAAGTTGGAAAATGGGGACAGGAGGATACCTATGGCTACACCTTC
CASSQVGKWGQEDTYGYTF
>14|TRBJ1-6|TRBV13|TRBD1|.
TGTGCCAGCAGCCAGGACAGGGGGAATTCACCCCTCCACTTT
CASSQDRGNSPLHF
>13|TRBJ1-2|TRBV6-1|.|few
TGTGCCAGCAGTGGAGGGGGGGCCTATGGCTACACCTTC
CASSGGGAYGYTF
>13|TRBJ2-2|TRBV11-2|TRBD2|.
TGTGCCAGCAGAAGGACTAGCGTGGAGGAGCTGTTTTTT
CASRRTSVEELFF
>15|TRBJ2-7|TRBV27|TRBD2|.
TGTGCCAGCAGTTCGCCCTGGAGCGGGAGCTACGAGCAGTACTTC
CASSSPWSGSYEQYF
>13|TRBJ2-3|TRBV9|TRBD2|.
TGTGCTTCTAGCGGGGGGCCCCCGGATACGCAGTATTTT
CASSGGPPDTQYF
>14|TRBJ1-3|TRBV7-9|.|.
TGTGCCAGCTCAGGTGGGAGAGGAGGAAACACCATATATTTT
CASSGGRGGNTIYF
>12|TRBJ2-1|TRBV7-2|.|once
TGTGCCAGCAGCCCCTATAGTGGAGCGCAGTTCTTC
CASSPYSGAQFF
>13|TRBJ1-3|TRBV7-9|TRBD1|.
TGTGCCAGCAGCCGGGGACAGGGAAACACCATATATTTT
CASSRGQGNTIYF
>15|TRBJ2-3|TRBV5-1|TRBD2|.
TGCGCCAGCAGCCCCGGGACTAGCGCACGAGATACGCAGTATTTT
CASSPGTSARDTQYF
>13|TRBJ2-2|TRBV27|.|.
TGTGCCAGCAGTTCACAGGGATCCGGGGAGCTGTTTTTT
CASSSQGSGELFF
>13|TRBJ2-7|TRBV2|.|.
TGTGCCAGCAGTGAGGGCTACCGCTACGAGCAGTACTTC
CASSEGYRYEQYF
>13|TRBJ1-1|TRBV5-1|TRBD1|.
TGCGCCAGTAAAACAGGGGGGACCACTGAAGCTTTCTTT
CASKTGGTTEAFF
>16|TRBJ1-1|TRBV14|.|.
TGTGCCAGCAGCCAAGCTCCCCTCTCCCTGAACACTGAAGCTTTCTTT
CASSQAPLSLNTEAFF
>12|TRBJ2-1|TRBV28|.|few
TGTGCCAGCAGTTTAGTAGGACAAGAGCAGTTCTTC
CASSLVGQEQFF
>15|TRBJ1-2|TRBV2|TRBD1|.
TGTGCCAGCAGTGGACGGGCAGGGGGCGCGAATGGCTACACCTTC
CASSGRAGGANGYTF
>12|TRBJ1-5|TRBV19|.|.
TGTGCCGGGGGGGGGTCAGGTCAGCCCCAGCATTTT
CAGGGSGQPQHF
>15|TRBJ1-3|TRBV5-1|.|.
TGCGCCAGCAGCTTGGAAACAGCCTCTGGAAACACCATATATTTT
CASSLETASGNTIYF
>14|TRBJ1-1|TRBV7-2|TRBD1|.
TGTGCCAGCAGCTCGTACGACAGGGGCACTGAAGCTTTCTTT
CASSSYDRGTEAFF
>14|TRBJ1-1|TRBV6-5|TRBD1|.
TGTGCCAGCAGTTTCAGGACAGGGGGCACTGAAGCTTTCTTT
CASSFRTGGTEAFF
>14|TRBJ2-7|TRBV25-1|.|.
TGTGCCAGCAGTGGGGACTCAGTCCCCTACGAGCAGTACTTC
CASSGDSVPYEQYF
>15|TRBJ1-4|TRBV4-3|TRBD1|.
TGCGCCAGCAGCCAAGGGGACAGGGATCATGAAAAACTGTTTTTT
CASSQGDRDHEKLFF
>13|TRBJ1-1|TRBV6-6|.|.
TGTGCCAGCAGCCCTGGAGGATCCACTGAAGCTTTCTTT
CASSPGGSTEAFF
>14|TRBJ1-4|TRBV5-6|.|.
TGTGCCAGCAGCAAGGGGCAGGCCGGTGAAAAACTGTTTTTT
CASSKGQAGEKLFF
>16|TRBJ1-4|TRBV2|TRBD1|.
TGTGCCAGCAGTGACGGCAGGGGGCGAGGTAATGAAAAACTGTTTTTT
CASSDGRGRGNEKLFF
>19|TRBJ2-5|TRBV21-1|.|once
TGTGCCAGCAGCAAAGTCCAGGGACAGGGGGCTTGTACCCAAGAGACCCAGTACTTC
CASSKVQGQGACTQETQYF
>15|TRBJ2-7|TRBV11-2|TRBD2|.
TGTGCCAGCAGCCGGACTAGCGGGGGGGGATACGAGCAGTACTTC
CASSRTSGGGYEQYF
>13|TRBJ2-5|TRBV5-1|.|.
TGCGCCAGCAGCTTGGCGCAGGGAGAGACCCAGTACTTC
CASSLAQGETQYF
>13|TRBJ2-2|TRBV7-9|.|.
TGTGCCAGCAGCCAAGGACTATCCGGGGAGCTGTTTTTT
CASSQGLSGELFF
>16|TRBJ1-5|TRBV28|.|.
TGTGCCAGCAGTCCAAACAGAGTTTATAGCAATCAGCCCCAGCATTTT
CASSPNRVYSNQPQHF
>14|TRBJ2-7|TRBV4-3|TRBD1|.
TGCGCCAGCAGCCAAGGGACAGGGGCCTACGAGCAGCACTTC
CASSQGTGAYEQHF
>16|TRBJ2-7|TRBV7-2|TRBD1|.
TGTGCCAGCAGCTTATTCTGGACAGGGGGCTTTAACGAGCAGTACTTC
CASSLFWTGGFNEQYF
>17|TRBJ2-2|TRBV6-1|TRBD2|once
TGTGCCAGCAGTGAGCTAGCGGGAGGGCCCCACACCGGGGAGCTGTTTTTT
CASSELAGGPHTGELFF
>11|TRBJ2-1|TRBV7-9|.|.
TGTTCCAGCAGCTTATCAAATGAGCAGTTCTTC
CSSSLSNEQFF